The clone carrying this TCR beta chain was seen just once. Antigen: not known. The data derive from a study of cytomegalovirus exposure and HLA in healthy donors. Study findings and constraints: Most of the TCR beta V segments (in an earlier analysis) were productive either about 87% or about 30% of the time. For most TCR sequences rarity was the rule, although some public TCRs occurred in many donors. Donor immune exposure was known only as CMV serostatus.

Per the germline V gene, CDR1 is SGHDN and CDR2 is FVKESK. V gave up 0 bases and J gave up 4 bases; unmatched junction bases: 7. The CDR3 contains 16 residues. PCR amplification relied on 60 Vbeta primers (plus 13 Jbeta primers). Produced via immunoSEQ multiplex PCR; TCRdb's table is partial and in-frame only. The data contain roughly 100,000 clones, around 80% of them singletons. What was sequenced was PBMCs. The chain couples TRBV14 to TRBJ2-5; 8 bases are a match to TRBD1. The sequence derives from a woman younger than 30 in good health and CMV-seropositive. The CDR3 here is CASSQDAWTGSETQYF. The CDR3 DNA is TGTGCCAGCAGCCAAGATGCTTGGACAGGGTCAGAGACCCAGTACTTC.